These T cell receptor beta chains were read from a single sample in a study of T cell responses to AZD1222 COVID-19 vaccine. Libraries were prepared by immunoSEQ multiplex PCR; TCRdb keeps only in-frame clonotypes and omits some of them. This table has some 150,000 clones, 85% to 95% appearing once. The starting material was peripheral blood, obtained on day 0 of AZD1222 vaccination. Receptors originate from an adult in good health. Both conserved end residues are part of each CDR3. A D gene is named only where the DNA matches it firmly. The size field is filled for only some rows; it gives once, few, many or a size class.

size: NA; D: NA; J: TRBJ2-2; V: TRBV9; CDR3: CASSPTGGELFF; DNA: TGTGCCAGCAGCCCCACAGGCGGGGAGCTGTTTTTT
size: NA; D: TRBD2; J: TRBJ2-3; V: TRBV4-1; CDR3: CASSLGLAERDTQYF; DNA: TGCGCCAGCAGCCTCGGACTAGCAGAAAGAGATACGCAGTATTTT
size: NA; D: TRBD1; J: TRBJ1-2; V: TRBV7-9; CDR3: CASSLRTGKDGYTF; DNA: TGTGCCAGCAGCTTACGGACAGGGAAGGATGGCTACACCTTC
size: NA; D: TRBD1; J: TRBJ1-4; V: TRBV9; CDR3: CASSGKGTGGLNEKLFF; DNA: TGTGCCAGCAGCGGCAAGGGGACAGGGGGGTTGAATGAAAAACTGTTTTTT
size: once; D: NA; J: TRBJ1-6; V: TRBV9; CDR3: CASSTVGGNSPLHF; DNA: TGTGCCAGCAGCACAGTGGGGGGTAATTCACCCCTCCACTTT
size: NA; D: TRBD1; J: TRBJ1-1; V: TRBV12-5; CDR3: CAQGKMGQMDGAPEAFF; DNA: TGTGCTCAAGGCAAAATGGGACAGATGGATGGTGCTCCGGAAGCTTTCTTT
size: NA; D: NA; J: TRBJ1-1; V: TRBV6-5; CDR3: CASRFAEGTEAFF; DNA: TGTGCCAGCAGGTTCGCCGAGGGGACTGAAGCTTTCTTT
size: once; D: NA; J: TRBJ1-1; V: TRBV12-3/TRBV12-4; CDR3: CASSPLRVHEAFF; DNA: TGTGCCAGCAGCCCACTTCGGGTGCACGAAGCTTTCTTT
size: NA; D: NA; J: TRBJ1-2; V: TRBV27; CDR3: CASSSGLTFSLDGYTF; DNA: TGTGCCAGCAGTTCCGGGCTCACTTTCTCTTTGGACGGCTACACCTTC
size: NA; D: NA; J: TRBJ2-1; V: TRBV4-1; CDR3: CASSLVVSYLYNEQFF; DNA: TGCGCCAGCAGCCTAGTTGTTAGTTACTTATACAATGAGCAGTTCTTC